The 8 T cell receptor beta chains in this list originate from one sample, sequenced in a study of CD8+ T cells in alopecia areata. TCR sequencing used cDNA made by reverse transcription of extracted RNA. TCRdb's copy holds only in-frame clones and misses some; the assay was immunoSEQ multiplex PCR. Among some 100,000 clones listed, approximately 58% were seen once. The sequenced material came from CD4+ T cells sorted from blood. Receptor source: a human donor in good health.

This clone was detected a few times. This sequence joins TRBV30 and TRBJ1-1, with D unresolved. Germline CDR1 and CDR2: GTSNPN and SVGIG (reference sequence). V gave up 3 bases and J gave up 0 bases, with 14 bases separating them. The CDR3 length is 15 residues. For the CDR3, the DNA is TGTGCCTGGAGGGTCGGAGGCGGAGTGAACACTGAAGCTTTCTTT. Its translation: CAWRVGGGVNTEAFF.

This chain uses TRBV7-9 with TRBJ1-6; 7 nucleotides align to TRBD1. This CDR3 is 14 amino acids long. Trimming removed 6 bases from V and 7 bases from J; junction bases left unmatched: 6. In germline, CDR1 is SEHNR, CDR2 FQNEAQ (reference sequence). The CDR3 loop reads CASSRQGGNSPLHF. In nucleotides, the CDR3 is TGTGCCAGCAGTCGACAGGGAGGGAATTCACCCCTCCACTTT.

As DNA, the CDR3 is TGTGCCAGCAGTAGGTACACTGAAGCTTTCTTT. Translating gives CASSRYTEAFF. This chain joins TRBV2 and TRBJ1-1; D not resolved. Germline assignment: CDR1 SNHLY and CDR2 FYNNEI. There are 11 residues in the CDR3. V was clipped by 5 bases and J by 3 bases, with 4 bases between them.

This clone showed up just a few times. Written as DNA, the CDR3 is TGCGCCAGCAGCCGACAGACTAATTCACCCCTCCACTTT. It encodes CASSRQTNSPLHF. The J gene is TRBJ1-6, the V gene TRBV5-1, with D possibly matching TRBD1 (5 bases). The germline V and J ends were trimmed by 4 bases and 6 bases, with 8 bases remaining between them. The germline CDR1 and CDR2 sequences are SGHRS and YFSETQ. The CDR3 consists of 13 residues.

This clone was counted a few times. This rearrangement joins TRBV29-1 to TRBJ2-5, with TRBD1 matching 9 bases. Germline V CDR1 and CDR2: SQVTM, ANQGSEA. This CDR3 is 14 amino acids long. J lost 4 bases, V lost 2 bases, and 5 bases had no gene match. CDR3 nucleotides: TGCAGCGTTGAATGGGACAGGGATCGAGAGACCCAGTACTTC. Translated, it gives CSVEWDRDRETQYF.

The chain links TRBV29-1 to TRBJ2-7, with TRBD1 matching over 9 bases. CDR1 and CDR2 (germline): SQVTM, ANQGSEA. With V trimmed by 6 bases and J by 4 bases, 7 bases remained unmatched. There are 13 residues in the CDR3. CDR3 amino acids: CSVRAQGAYEQYF. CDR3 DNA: TGCAGCGTCAGAGCACAGGGGGCTTACGAGCAGTACTTC.

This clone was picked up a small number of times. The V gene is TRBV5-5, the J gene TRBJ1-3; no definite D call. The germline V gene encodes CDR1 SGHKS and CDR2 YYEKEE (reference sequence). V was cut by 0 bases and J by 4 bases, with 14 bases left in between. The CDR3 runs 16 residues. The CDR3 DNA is TGTGCCAGCAGCTTGGCCGGCGGAGTGGAAGGAAACACCATATATTTT. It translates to CASSLAGGVEGNTIYF.

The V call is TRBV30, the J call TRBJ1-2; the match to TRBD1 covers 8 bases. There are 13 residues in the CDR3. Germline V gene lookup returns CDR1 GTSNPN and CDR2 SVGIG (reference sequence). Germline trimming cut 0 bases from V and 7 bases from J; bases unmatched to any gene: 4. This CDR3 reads CAWSVGRGLGYTF. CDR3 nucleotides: TGTGCCTGGAGTGTAGGCAGGGGGCTTGGCTACACCTTC.